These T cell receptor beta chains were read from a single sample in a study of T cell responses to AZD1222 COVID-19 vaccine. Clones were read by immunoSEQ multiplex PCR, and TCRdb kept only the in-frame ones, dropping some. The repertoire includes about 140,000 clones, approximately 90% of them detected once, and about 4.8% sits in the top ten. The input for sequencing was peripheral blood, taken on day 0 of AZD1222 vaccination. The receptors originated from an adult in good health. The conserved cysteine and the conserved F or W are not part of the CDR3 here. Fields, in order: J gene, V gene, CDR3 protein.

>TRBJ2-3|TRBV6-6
ASKVTVSTYTQY
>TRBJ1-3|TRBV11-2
ASSSDRTSGNTIY
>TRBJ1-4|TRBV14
ASRRTGVEKLF
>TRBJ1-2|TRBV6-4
ASSEWGGPYGYT
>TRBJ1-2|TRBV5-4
ASSLLAGSDGYT
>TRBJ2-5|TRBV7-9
ASSSRQGGISLETQY
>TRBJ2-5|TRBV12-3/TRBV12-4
ASSGVSKETQY
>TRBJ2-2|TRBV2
ASSWTGGDTGELF
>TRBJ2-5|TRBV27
ASRSSGSQETQY
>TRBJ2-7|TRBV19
ASSMTSSFGEQY
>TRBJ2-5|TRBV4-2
ASSQEVAGGPQETQY
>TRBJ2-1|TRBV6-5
ASMVTSGSYNEQF
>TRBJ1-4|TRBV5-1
ASSIGTAEATYNEKLF
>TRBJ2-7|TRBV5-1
ASSLGTGSLEQY
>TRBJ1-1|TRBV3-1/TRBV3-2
ASSTRGENTEAF
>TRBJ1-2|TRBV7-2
ASSAGGSSYGYT
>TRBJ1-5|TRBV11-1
ASSLREGQPQH
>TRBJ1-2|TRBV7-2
ASSLAQGRQNYT
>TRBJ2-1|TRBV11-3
ASSAEYEQF
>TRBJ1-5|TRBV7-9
ASSPGQVSFGEPQH
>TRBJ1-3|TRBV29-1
SGDRGDGNTIY
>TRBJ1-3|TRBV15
ATSRDRADTIY
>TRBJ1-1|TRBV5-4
ASSPLGTVTEAF
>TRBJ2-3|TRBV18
ASSLGGGTDTQY
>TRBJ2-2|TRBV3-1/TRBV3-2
ASSLGVSNTGELF
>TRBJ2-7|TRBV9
ASSGDGYEQY
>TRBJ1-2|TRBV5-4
ASSLATVRGYT
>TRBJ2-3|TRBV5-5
ASSLERGTDTQY
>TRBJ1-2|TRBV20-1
SASRQGSGGYT
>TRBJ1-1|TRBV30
AWRGQGILNTEAF
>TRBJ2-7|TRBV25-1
ASSWVNSYEQY
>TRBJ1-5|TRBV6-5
ASRRQRDINQPQH
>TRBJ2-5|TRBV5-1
ASSLGHGDQETQY
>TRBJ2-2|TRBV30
ACTGGTGELF
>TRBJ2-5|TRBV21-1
ASIGQGAVGETQY
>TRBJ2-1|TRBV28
ASSLGRGRSSYNEQF
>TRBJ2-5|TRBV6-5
ASSYGLAGIETQY
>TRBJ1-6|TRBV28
ASTGAFSSPLH
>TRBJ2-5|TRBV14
ASSQGLAGETQY
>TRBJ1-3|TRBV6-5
ASSPGTVGNTIY
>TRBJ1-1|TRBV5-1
ASSLRTGQGAGEAF
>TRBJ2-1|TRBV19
ASRSGRASNEQF
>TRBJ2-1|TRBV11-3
ASSLGAVGGLLRDEQF
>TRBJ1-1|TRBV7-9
ASSLGRLAF
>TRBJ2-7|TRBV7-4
ASSSPRLAGGPIHEQY
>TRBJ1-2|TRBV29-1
SVDWMAGYGYT
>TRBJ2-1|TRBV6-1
ASSEPGAAGIEQF
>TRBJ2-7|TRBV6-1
ASSEKTGTPYEQY
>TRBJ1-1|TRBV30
AWERRETEAF
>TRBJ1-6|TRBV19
ASSMPSGLTLH